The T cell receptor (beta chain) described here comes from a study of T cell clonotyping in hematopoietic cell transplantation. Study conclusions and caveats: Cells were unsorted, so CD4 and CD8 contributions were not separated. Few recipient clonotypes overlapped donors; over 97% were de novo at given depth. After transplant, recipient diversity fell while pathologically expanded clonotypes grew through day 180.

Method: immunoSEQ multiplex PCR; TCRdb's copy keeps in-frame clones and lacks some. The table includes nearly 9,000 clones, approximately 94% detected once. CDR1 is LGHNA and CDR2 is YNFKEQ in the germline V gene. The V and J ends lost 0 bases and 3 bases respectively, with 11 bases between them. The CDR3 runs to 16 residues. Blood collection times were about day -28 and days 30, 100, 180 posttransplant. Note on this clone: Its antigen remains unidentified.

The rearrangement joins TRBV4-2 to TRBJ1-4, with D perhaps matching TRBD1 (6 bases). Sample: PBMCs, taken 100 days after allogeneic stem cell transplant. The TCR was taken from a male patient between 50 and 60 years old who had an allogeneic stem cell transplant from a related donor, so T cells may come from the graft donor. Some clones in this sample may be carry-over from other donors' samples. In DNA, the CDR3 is TGTGCCAGCAGCCAAGAGCCGTACAGGGCTAATGAAAAACTGTTTTTT. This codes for CASSQEPYRANEKLFF.